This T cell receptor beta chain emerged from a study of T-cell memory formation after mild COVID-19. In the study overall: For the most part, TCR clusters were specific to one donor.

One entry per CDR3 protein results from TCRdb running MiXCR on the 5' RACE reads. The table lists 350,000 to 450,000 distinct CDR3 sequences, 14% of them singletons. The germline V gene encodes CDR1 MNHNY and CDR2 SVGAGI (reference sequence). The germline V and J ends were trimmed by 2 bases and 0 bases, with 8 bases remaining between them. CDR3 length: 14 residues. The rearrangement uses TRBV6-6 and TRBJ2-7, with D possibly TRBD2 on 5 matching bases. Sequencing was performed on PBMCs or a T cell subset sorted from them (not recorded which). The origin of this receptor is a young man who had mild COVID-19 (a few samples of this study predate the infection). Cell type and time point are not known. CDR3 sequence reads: CASSYAGFSYEQYF. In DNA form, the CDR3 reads TGTGCCAGCAGTTACGCGGGCTTCTCCTACGAGCAGTACTTC.